This T cell receptor (beta chain) was profiled in a study of PD-L1 blockade in urothelial cancer. Looking at the study overall: It was at 3 weeks (second dose) and 6 weeks after treatment start that blood was analyzed. Blood samples had a median of approximately 150,000 T cells, roughly 76,000 unique TCRs, and clonality 0.08 to 0.085.

This CDR3 is built from 15 residues. Per the germline V gene, CDR1 is SGHRS and CDR2 is YFSETQ. With V trimmed by 4 bases and J by 5 bases, 9 bases remained unmatched. Study-wide results and limits: TCR clonality was measured in pretreatment peripheral blood. Clonality below the median predicted better survival.

As for time point: pretreatment peripheral blood. Pretreatment and on-treatment samples were taken, numbering 1 to 8 per patient. Of note for this clone: The antigen is unknown.

Libraries were prepared by immunoSEQ multiplex PCR; TCRdb keeps only in-frame clonotypes and omits some of them. The sample has about 76,000 clones; around 90% are singletons. The rearrangement uses TRBV5-1 and TRBJ2-3; 8 nucleotides align to TRBD1. The specimen comprised PBMCs, sampled around atezolizumab (anti-PD-L1) treatment. The receptor comes from a man aged 65 to 79 with urothelial cancer. CDR3: CASSIMTGVGDTQYF. CDR3 DNA: TGCGCCAGCAGCATAATGACAGGGGTAGGAGATACGCAGTATTTT. The full variable domain, with the rest looked up from reference TRBV5-1 and TRBJ2-3, is KAGVTQTPRYLIKTRGQQVTLSCSPISGHRSVSWYQQTPGQGLQFLFEYFSETQRNKGNFPGRFSGRQFSNSRSEMNVSTLELGDSALYLCASSIMTGVGDTQYFGPGTRLTVL.